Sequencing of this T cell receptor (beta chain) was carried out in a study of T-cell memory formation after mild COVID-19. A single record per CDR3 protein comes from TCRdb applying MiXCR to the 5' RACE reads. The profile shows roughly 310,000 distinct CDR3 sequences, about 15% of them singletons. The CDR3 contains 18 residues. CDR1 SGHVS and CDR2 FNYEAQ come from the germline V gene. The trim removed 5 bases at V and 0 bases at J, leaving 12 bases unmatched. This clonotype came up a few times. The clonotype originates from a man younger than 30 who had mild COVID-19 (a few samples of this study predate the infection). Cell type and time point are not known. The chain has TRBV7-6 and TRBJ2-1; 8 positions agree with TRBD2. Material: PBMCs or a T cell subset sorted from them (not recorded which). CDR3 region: CASSPSGSGGRSYNEQFF. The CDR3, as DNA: TGTGCCAGCAGCCCTAGTGGGAGCGGGGGACGCTCCTACAATGAGCAGTTCTTC.